The 31 T cell receptor beta chains presented below share a single source sample, sequenced in a study of identical twins. TCRdb re-analysed the 5' RACE reads in MiXCR, keeping a single row per CDR3 protein. This table holds roughly 500,000 distinct CDR3 sequences, approximately 22% found once. The data also belong to a second study, concerning T cells expressing NK-cell markers.

The sample consisted of CD4+ T cells sorted from blood. These receptors all come from a woman between 18 and 30 years old in good health.

This clonotype was detected a few times. The chain recombines TRBV7-2 with TRBJ1-6; D gene uncertain. With 2 bases removed from V and 6 bases from J, the gap between germline ends came to 5 bases. The CDR3 is made up of 13 amino acids. Per the germline V gene, CDR1 is SGHTA and CDR2 is FQGNSA. DNA for the CDR3: TGTGCCAGCAGCTTACAATCTAATTCACCCCTCCACTTT. Translating it yields CASSLQSNSPLHF.

This clonotype was recorded a few times. In nucleotides, the CDR3 is TGTGCCAGCACACGTTACGAGGGAAATTCACCCCTCCACTTT. Its translation: CASTRYEGNSPLHF. V and J are TRBV5-5 and TRBJ1-6; D gene uncertain. Looked up from germline, CDR1 is SGHKS and CDR2 is YYEKEE (reference sequence). V lost 6 bases to trimming and J lost 7 bases, with 14 bases between them. The CDR3 loop spans 14 amino acids.

The chain couples TRBV12-3 or TRBV12-4 to TRBJ2-7; D might be TRBD1 or TRBD2, each matching 7 bases. The CDR3 runs to 15 residues. Trimming stripped 7 bases from V and 3 bases from J, with 19 bases between. The CDR3 sequence is CASNDQGGYLYEQYF. The CDR3 DNA reads as TGTGCCAGCAACGACCAGGGGGGGTACCTCTACGAGCAGTACTTC.

The sample holds one count of this clonotype. The gene calls are TRBV3-1 and TRBJ2-1; 11 bases match TRBD2. Germline CDR1 reads LGHDT; CDR2 reads YNNKEL (reference sequence). With 2 bases clipped from V and 8 bases from J, the junction kept 5 bases outside the gene matches. The CDR3 length is 15 residues. The CDR3 protein is CASSQIAGGPDEQFF. CDR3 DNA sequence: TGTGCCAGCAGCCAAATAGCGGGAGGGCCAGATGAGCAGTTCTTC.

The CDR3 coding sequence is TGCGCCAGCAGCCTGGGACTAGCGGAACGCACAGATACGCAGTATTTT. This gives the protein CASSLGLAERTDTQYF. This sequence joins TRBV4-1 and TRBJ2-3, with 11 bases that match TRBD2. The trim removed 4 bases at V and 1 base at J, leaving 4 bases unmatched. The CDR3 loop spans 16 amino acids. Germline V lookup: CDR1 MGHRA, CDR2 YSYEKL.

V and J are TRBV7-6 and TRBJ2-3; D is ambiguous. The germline CDR1 and CDR2 sequences are SGHVS and FNYEAQ. The CDR3 extends over 15 amino acids. V lost 2 bases to trimming and J lost 6 bases, with 15 bases between them. CDR3 bases: TGTGCCAGCAGCTTAACTGGCGTCCATAGGGATACGCAGTATTTT. It is translated as CASSLTGVHRDTQYF. The full variable domain, completed using reference TRBV7-6 and TRBJ2-3, is GAGVSQSPRYKVTKRGQDVALRCDPISGHVSLYWYRQALGQGPEFLTYFNYEAQQDKSGLPNDRFSAERPEGSISTLTIQRTEQRDSAMYRCASSLTGVHRDTQYFGPGTRLTVL.

The sample holds a few counts of this clonotype. This chain links TRBV29-1 with TRBJ2-2; D gene uncertain. V lost 7 bases to trimming and J lost 7 bases, with 19 bases between them. Germline V gene sequence: CDR1 SQVTM, CDR2 ANQGSEA. The CDR3 covers 14 residues. The CDR3 sequence is CSARHHLQNGELFF. CDR3 nucleotides: TGCAGCGCCAGACACCACCTACAGAACGGGGAGCTGTTTTTT.

This chain uses TRBV3-1 with TRBJ2-1; D is ambiguous. The CDR3 has 13 residues. The V and J ends lost 5 bases and 1 base respectively, with 6 bases between them. The germline V gene has CDR1 LGHDT and CDR2 YNNKEL (reference sequence). In DNA form, the CDR3 reads TGTGCCAGCAGCGAACAGTCCTACAATGAGCAGTTCTTC. Protein: CASSEQSYNEQFF.

This clonotype was counted between two and nine times. This chain uses TRBV15 with TRBJ2-1; 8 positions match TRBD2. Trimming took 5 bases from V and 5 from J; bases not matched to a gene: 11. CDR1 and CDR2 (germline): LNHNV, YYDKDF (reference sequence). CDR3 length: 16 amino acids. The CDR3: CATSLGMVAGNNEQFF. CDR3 DNA sequence: TGTGCCACCAGCTTGGGGATGGTAGCGGGGAACAATGAGCAGTTCTTC.

This clonotype occurred many times. This chain joins TRBV10-3 and TRBJ2-1; TRBD2 agrees at 10 bases. In germline, CDR1 is ENHRY, CDR2 SYGVKD. V lost 2 bases, J lost 7 bases, and 5 bases stayed unmatched. This CDR3 is built from 15 residues. CDR3 DNA sequence: TGTGCCATCAGTGAGGGTAGTAGCGGGAGGAATGAGCAGTTCTTC. Translated: CAISEGSSGRNEQFF.

CDR3 coding DNA: TGCGCCAGCAGCCAAGGGAGAGCGGGGGTCACAGATACGCAGTATTTT. It is translated as CASSQGRAGVTDTQYF. The J gene is TRBJ2-3, the V gene TRBV4-3; 8 bases are shared with TRBD2. V trimming: 1 base; J trimming: 2 bases; junction bases outside the gene matches: 5. Germline V CDR1 and CDR2: LGHNA, YSLEER. The CDR3 totals 16 residues.

The chain couples TRBV12-3 or TRBV12-4 to TRBJ2-5, with a possible D match to TRBD1 (5 bases). The ends were cut back, 3 bases at V and 5 bases at J, with 19 bases in the middle. The CDR3 runs 16 residues. The CDR3 loop is CASSFGGAGYRETQYF. CDR3 DNA sequence: TGTGCCAGCAGTTTTGGTGGGGCAGGGTATAGGGAGACCCAGTACTTC.

The J gene is TRBJ2-7, the V gene TRBV6-1, with 8 nucleotides matching TRBD2. The CDR3 extends over 16 amino acids. J gave up 7 bases and V 6 bases, and 17 bases lay outside the gene matches. CDR1 is MNHNS, CDR2 SASEGT, per germline. The CDR3, as DNA: TGTGCCAGCAGCCGTACTCCCTCGGGACTAGTTGAAGAGCAGTACTTC. It codes for CASSRTPSGLVEEQYF.

This clonotype was seen a few times. The V and J genes are TRBV5-1 and TRBJ1-5, with 7 bases that match TRBD1. Germline CDR1 reads SGHRS; CDR2 reads YFSETQ. V shed 2 bases, J shed 4 bases, and the junction held 6 bases outside the gene matches. The CDR3 covers 15 residues. The CDR3 nucleotides are TGCGCCAGCAGCTTTGGGGACAGCGGGAATCAGCCCCAGCATTTT. This translates into CASSFGDSGNQPQHF.

V usage is TRBV2 and J usage is TRBJ1-1, with D perhaps matching TRBD1 (6 bases). CDR3 length equals 14 residues. Germline V gene lookup returns CDR1 SNHLY and CDR2 FYNNEI. Trimming pared 5 bases from V and 5 bases from J, leaving 15 bases between. DNA for the CDR3: TGTGCCAGCAGTCGATACAGGGTTGGGACTGAAGCTTTCTTT. Protein: CASSRYRVGTEAFF.

This chain links TRBV20-1 with TRBJ2-7; D is perhaps TRBD2 (5 bases). The germline gives CDR1 DFQATT, CDR2 SNEGSKA (reference sequence). CDR3 length: 11 residues. The germline V and J ends were trimmed by 6 bases and 8 bases, with 14 bases remaining between them. The CDR3 coding sequence is TGCAGTGCCGTACTTACGGGGAAGCAGTACTTC. Translation: CSAVLTGKQYF.

The rearrangement links TRBV7-3 to TRBJ2-2; 14 nucleotides align to TRBD2. Germline V gives CDR1 SGHTA, CDR2 FQGTGA. The CDR3 loop spans 17 amino acids. J was trimmed by 7 bases and V by 5 bases; bases with no gene match: 9. CDR3 sequence (DNA): TGTGCCAGCAGCCCTATCGGACTAGCGGGGGGAGGCGGGGAGCTGTTTTTT. This translates into CASSPIGLAGGGGELFF.

This clonotype was counted between two and nine times. The CDR3 reads CASSYPPSGSQNIQYF. In DNA form, the CDR3 reads TGTGCCAGCAGTTACCCCCCTAGCGGGAGCCAAAACATTCAGTACTTC. The chain joins TRBV6-5 to TRBJ2-4; 10 bases are a match to TRBD2. Germline V gene lookup returns CDR1 MNHEY and CDR2 SVGAGI. V trimming: 2 bases; J trimming: 5 bases; junction bases outside the gene matches: 6. The CDR3 has 16 amino acids.

This clonotype was counted ten times or more. The chain links TRBV20-1 to TRBJ2-1; TRBD2 matches 13 bases. CDR1 is DFQATT, CDR2 SNEGSKA, per germline (reference sequence). The CDR3 has 15 residues. V lost 6 bases, J lost 3 bases, and 5 bases stayed unmatched. The CDR3 loop is CSAAGTSGNYNEQFF. The CDR3 bases are TGCAGTGCCGCCGGGACTAGCGGGAACTACAATGAGCAGTTCTTC.

The rearrangement links TRBV5-1 to TRBJ1-1; D might be TRBD1 (6 bases). CDR3 length equals 15 residues. Germline V lookup: CDR1 SGHRS, CDR2 YFSETQ. Trimming shortened V by 4 bases and J by 4 bases, and 17 bases separated the two germline ends. The CDR3 spells CASSRGQRILTEAFF. CDR3 DNA sequence: TGCGCCAGCAGCCGAGGACAGCGAATCCTCACTGAAGCTTTCTTT.

This sequence joins TRBV15 and TRBJ2-4, with D unresolved. The CDR3 consists of 14 residues. CDR1 is LNHNV and CDR2 is YYDKDF in the germline V gene (reference sequence). Trimming took 1 base from V and 2 from J, leaving 6 bases between them. The CDR3 sequence: CATSRADTKNIQYF. The CDR3 nucleotides are TGTGCCACCAGCAGAGCAGATACCAAAAACATTCAGTACTTC.

This clonotype was observed a few times. The gene calls are TRBV20-1 and TRBJ2-1, with D perhaps TRBD2 (5 bases). V was shortened by 3 bases and J by 5 bases, with 8 bases between the two germline ends. This CDR3 comprises 12 residues. Per germline, CDR1 DFQATT and CDR2 SNEGSKA (reference sequence). The CDR3 nucleotides are TGCAGTGCTAGCCGGGGTAACAATGAGCAGTTCTTC. It specifies CSASRGNNEQFF.

V is TRBV18 and J is TRBJ1-1, with D unresolved. Germline lookup yields CDR1 KGHSH and CDR2 LQKENI. The CDR3 runs 15 residues. V shed 3 bases and J shed 3 bases, with 14 bases lying between them. The CDR3: CASSPAETGDTEAFF. Here the CDR3 DNA reads TGTGCCAGCTCACCGGCCGAAACCGGGGACACTGAAGCTTTCTTT.

The rearrangement uses TRBV12-3 or TRBV12-4 and TRBJ2-3, with D possibly matching TRBD1 (5 bases). V lost 3 bases and J lost 6, with 10 bases in between. CDR3 length: 13 residues. CDR3 sequence (DNA): TGTGCCAGCAGTTTTAGGGGTAGGGATACGCAGTATTTT. This sequence encodes CASSFRGRDTQYF.

The chain couples TRBV6-5 to TRBJ2-7; 8 bases align to TRBD2. The CDR3 loop spans 17 amino acids. Germline lookup yields CDR1 MNHEY and CDR2 SVGAGI. V lost 2 bases and J lost 6; bases outside the gene matches: 15. The CDR3 spells CASSYAVVGRAISEQYF. In DNA form, the CDR3 reads TGTGCCAGCAGTTACGCTGTGGTCGGGAGGGCAATTAGCGAGCAGTACTTC.

As concerns this clonotype: An end of the junction does not agree with germline; a read error may underlie this. V gene TRBV5-1 combines with J gene TRBJ2-1, with a possible D match to TRBD1 (5 bases). In germline, CDR1 is SGHRS, CDR2 YFSETQ. The CDR3 consists of 14 residues. The CDR3 nucleotides read TGCGCCAGCACCTTGCAGGGTAGGAGTGATGAGCAGTTCTTC. Translated, it gives CASTLQGRSDEQFF.

This clonotype has more than one count but fewer than ten. The J gene is TRBJ2-3, the V gene TRBV7-9, with 8 bases lining up with TRBD1. With 5 bases clipped from V and 3 bases from J, the junction kept 4 bases outside the gene matches. CDR1 SEHNR and CDR2 FQNEAQ come from the germline V gene (reference sequence). This CDR3 has 14 residues. For the CDR3, the DNA is TGTGCCAGCAGCCAGGGGGACAGGACAGATACGCAGTATTTT. This encodes CASSQGDRTDTQYF.

The J gene is TRBJ2-7, the V gene TRBV20-1, with no clear D. Between the trimmed V and J ends, which lost 5 bases and 8 bases, there was a span of 13 bases. This CDR3 has 11 amino acids. Germline lookup yields CDR1 DFQATT and CDR2 SNEGSKA (reference sequence). The CDR3 nucleotides are TGCAGTGCTTTACAAGCAGTAAAGCAGTACTTC. Encoded protein: CSALQAVKQYF.

The V gene is TRBV20-1, the J gene TRBJ2-1, with 13 nucleotides matching TRBD2. This CDR3 has 15 residues. The germline V gene has CDR1 DFQATT and CDR2 SNEGSKA (reference sequence). The J segment lost 4 bases and the V segment lost 3 bases, leaving 3 bases of the junction unmatched. The CDR3 DNA reads TGCAGTGCTAGTCCACTAGCGGGGGGGTACAATGAGCAGTTCTTC. Translation: CSASPLAGGYNEQFF.

The CDR3 DNA is TGTGCCAGCAGTTCCGTTTACACTGAAGCTTTCTTT. Translated, it gives CASSSVYTEAFF. V gene TRBV6-5 combines with J gene TRBJ1-1, with D unclear. The V end lost 4 bases, the J end lost 3 bases, and 6 bases lay between the germline ends. This CDR3 spans 12 amino acids. Germline CDR1 reads MNHEY; CDR2 reads SVGAGI.

Concerning this clonotype itself: The junction and the germline gene differ at one end; a read error may be behind it. The chain links TRBV5-1 to TRBJ2-1; 9 bases are a match to TRBD1. Germline-derived CDR1 and CDR2 are SGHRS and YFSETQ. CDR3 length: 16 amino acids. The chain's CDR3 is CASNLLTGTGSDEQFF. The CDR3 DNA is TGTGCCAGCAACTTGCTTACCGGGACAGGGTCGGATGAGCAGTTCTTC.